Below are 9 T cell receptor beta chains sequenced from a single sample in a study of graft-versus-host responses after intestinal transplantation. Measured with immunoSEQ multiplex PCR; TCRdb has only the in-frame clones, and not every one. The sample gives about 98,000 clones, roughly four fifths of which show up once; about 18% is in the top ten. For these TCRs, the target antigens are not known. Sequencing used unstimulated CD8+ T cells sorted from spleen or lymph node cells, obtained before intestinal transplant. These receptor sequences come from a human donor who received an intestinal transplant.

The J gene is TRBJ2-3, the V gene TRBV10-3; the D gene is possibly TRBD2 (5 bases). Germline-derived CDR1 and CDR2 are ENHRY and SYGVKD. Trimming removed 10 bases from V and 4 bases from J, with 15 bases in between. The CDR3 covers 13 residues. CDR3 in amino acids: CATRGLTPDTQYF. The CDR3 coding sequence is TGTGCCACCCGGGGTCTTACTCCAGATACGCAGTATTTT.

The J gene is TRBJ1-3, the V gene TRBV12-5; 7 nucleotides line up with TRBD1. The CDR3 totals 18 residues. The J segment lost 1 base and the V segment lost 3 bases, leaving 12 bases of the junction unmatched. Germline CDR1 LGHNT, CDR2 FRNRAP. CDR3 DNA sequence: TGTGCTAGTGGTTTCGGATTGGAAGGGGGCAAGTCTGGAAACACCATATATTTT. This translates into CASGFGLEGGKSGNTIYF.

The rearrangement links TRBV9 to TRBJ1-1; TRBD1 might be the D (6 bases). Germline V lookup: CDR1 SGDLS, CDR2 YYNGEE. V was shortened by 0 bases and J by 4 bases, with 13 bases between the two germline ends. CDR3 size: 15 residues. The CDR3 protein is CASSVEGRGGTEAFF. In nucleotides, the CDR3 is TGTGCCAGCAGCGTAGAAGGGAGGGGGGGCACTGAAGCTTTCTTT.

The chain is built from TRBV7-8 and TRBJ2-1; the D gene could be TRBD1 or TRBD2 (7 bases each). Germline V CDR1 and CDR2: SGHVS, FQNEAQ. The CDR3 contains 15 residues. Between the trimmed V and J ends, which lost 6 bases and 1 base, there was a span of 13 bases. The CDR3 loop reads CASSRQGGSYNEQFF. The CDR3, as DNA: TGTGCCAGCAGTCGGCAGGGGGGGTCCTACAATGAGCAGTTCTTC.

Comments on this clone: Additional DNA sequences in this sample encode the identical CDR3. The rearrangement joins TRBV12-1 to TRBJ1-1; TRBD1, the table's D call, was not compared with the DNA. TRBV12-1 is a pseudogene segment. This CDR3 has 15 residues. CDR3 residues: CASSSYRDRNTEAFF. The CDR3 nucleotides are TGTGCCAGCAGCTCCTACCGGGACAGGAACACTGAGGCTTTCTTT.

The chain has TRBV20-1 and TRBJ1-2; no reliable D call. V was pared by 6 bases and J by 8 bases, with 4 bases between. The CDR3 consists of 8 residues. Germline-derived CDR1 and CDR2 are DFQATT and SNEGSKA (reference sequence). The CDR3 region has the DNA TGCAGTGCCGAAGGCTACACCTTC. It encodes CSAEGYTF.

V usage is TRBV5-1 and J usage is TRBJ2-7, with D possibly being TRBD2 (6 bases). The germline V gene has CDR1 SGHRS and CDR2 YFSETQ. Trimming shortened V by 2 bases and J by 3 bases, and 9 bases separated the two germline ends. There are 13 residues in the CDR3. CDR3 sequence: CASSFASVYEQYF. CDR3 DNA sequence: TGCGCCAGCAGCTTCGCTAGCGTCTACGAGCAGTACTTC.

This clone turned up a few times. This sequence joins TRBV5-1 and TRBJ1-3; D not resolved. The ends were cut back, 0 bases at V and 0 bases at J, with 4 bases in the middle. The CDR3 sequence is 14 residues long. CDR1 and CDR2 from the germline V gene are SGHRS and YFSETQ. CDR3 in amino acids: CASSLEISGNTIYF. DNA of the CDR3: TGCGCCAGCAGCTTGGAAATCTCTGGAAACACCATATATTTT. Filled out from reference TRBV5-1 and TRBJ1-3, the complete variable domain reads KAGVTQTPRYLIKTRGQQVTLSCSPISGHRSVSWYQQTPGQGLQFLFEYFSETQRNKGNFPGRFSGRQFSNSRSEMNVSTLELGDSALYLCASSLEISGNTIYFGEGSWLTVV.

V usage is TRBV7-9 and J usage is TRBJ2-3; D is unresolved. The CDR3 spans 14 residues. CDR1 is SEHNR and CDR2 is FQNEAQ in the germline V gene (reference sequence). Trimming stripped 0 bases from V and 0 bases from J, with 4 bases between. CDR3: CASSLASSTDTQYF. As DNA, the CDR3 is TGTGCCAGCAGCTTAGCATCCAGCACAGATACGCAGTATTTT. The whole variable domain, filled in from reference TRBV7-9 and TRBJ2-3, reads DTGVSQNPRHKITKRGQNVTFRCDPISEHNRLYWYRQTLGQGPEFLTYFQNEAQLEKSRLLSDRFSAERPKGSFSTLEIQRTEQGDSAMYLCASSLASSTDTQYFGPGTRLTVL.